This section outlines one T cell receptor (beta chain) sequence together with its context. Its antigen is unknown. Profiled with immunoSEQ multiplex PCR; TCRdb holds only in-frame clones, not every one. The sample contains about 59,000 clones, approximately 94% of which appear only once. The sample belongs to a study of graft-versus-host responses after intestinal transplantation. V gave up 2 bases and J gave up 5 bases, with 8 bases separating them. CDR1 and CDR2 (germline): MNHNY, SVGAGI (reference sequence). The CDR3 length is 13 residues. The sequenced sample was unstimulated CD4+ T cells sorted from spleen or lymph node cells, obtained before transplant. J is TRBJ2-3 and V is TRBV6-6; TRBD1 is a possible D gene (5 bases). The TCR comes from a human donor who was the organ donor for an intestinal transplant. CDR3 sequence (DNA): TGTGCCAGCAGTTACCGCAGGGAAGATACGCAGTATTTT. Translating gives CASSYRREDTQYF.